These 15 T cell receptor beta chains came from one sample sequenced in a study of prognosis after radiotherapy for stage I lung cancer. Two rounds of multiplex PCR amplified TCR beta CDR3 from genomic DNA. Initially, in first-round PCR, primers specific to each TRBV and TRBJ gene were used. TCRdb reprocessed the multiplex PCR reads with MiXCR, giving one entry per CDR3 protein. The sample records about 18,000 distinct CDR3 sequences, about 15% being singletons. The input for sequencing was PBMCs, taken before or after stereotactic body radiation therapy (not recorded which). These receptors all stem from a donor over 45 with non-small cell lung cancer.

Many counts were recorded for this clonotype. The chain employs TRBV6-1 and TRBJ2-5, with 8 bases aligning to TRBD2. Germline V gene sequence: CDR1 MNHNS, CDR2 SASEGT. Trimming took 6 bases from V and 1 from J; bases not matched to a gene: 7. The length of the CDR3 is 15 residues. CDR3 bases: TGTGCCAGCAGGGCTGCGGGGGGTTTCCAAGAGACCCAGTACTTC. It encodes CASRAAGGFQETQYF.

Concerning this clonotype itself: It may be a read error: a sequence one base away is much more abundant. The chain recombines TRBV14 with TRBJ2-6, with D unresolved. The CDR3 extends over 16 amino acids. Germline CDR1 is SGHDN and CDR2 is FVKESK. V was pared by 0 bases and J by 1 base, with 7 bases between. As DNA, the CDR3 is TGTGCCAGCAGCCAAGATTGCCGATCTGGGGCCAACGTCCTGACTTTC. Encoded protein: CASSQDCRSGANVLTF.

Points on this clonotype: This may be a read error: a much more frequent sequence differs by one nucleotide. The rearrangement uses TRBV10-3 and TRBJ2-2, with D perhaps being TRBD1 or TRBD2 (5 bases each). The CDR3 is 13 residues long. CDR1 is ENHRY, CDR2 SYGVKD, per germline. CDR3 DNA sequence: TGTGTCATCAGGGCAGGGAGCGTCGGGGAGCTGTTTTTT. As protein: CVIRAGSVGELFF.

This chain uses TRBV28 with TRBJ2-7, with D perhaps TRBD1 (6 bases). CDR1 is MDHEN, CDR2 SYDVKM, per germline. The V end was cut by 4 bases, the J end by 3 bases, with 13 bases between. This CDR3 has 14 amino acids. The DNA of the CDR3 is TGTGCCAGCAGTTATGCAACAGGGAACTACGAGCAGTACTTC. Protein product: CASSYATGNYEQYF.

This clonotype has a count of ten or more. This sequence joins TRBV6-1 and TRBJ2-7; 10 bases map to TRBD2. This CDR3 region has 13 residues. Trimming cost V 6 bases and J 4 bases; bases outside gene matches: 3. The germline V gene encodes CDR1 MNHNS and CDR2 SASEGT. As DNA, the CDR3 is TGTGCCAGCAGACCTAGCGGGGGATACGAGCAGTACGTC. This encodes CASRPSGGYEQYV.

This clonotype was counted ten times or more. The genes are TRBV20-1 and TRBJ1-1; 9 positions match TRBD1. Trimming cost V 1 base and J 1 base; bases outside gene matches: 13. Germline values: CDR1 DFQATT, CDR2 SNEGSKA (reference sequence). The length of the CDR3 is 18 residues. The CDR3 sequence is CSARAEIGDRAWNTEAFF. In nucleotides, the CDR3 is TGCAGTGCTAGAGCCGAGATTGGGGACAGGGCTTGGAACACTGAAGCTTTCTTT.

This clonotype was seen ten or more times. The chain is built from TRBV6-5 and TRBJ2-2, with D perhaps TRBD1 or TRBD2 (5 bases each). The CDR3 consists of 16 residues. Germline V gene data show CDR1 as MNHEY and CDR2 as SVGAGI. V was trimmed by 4 bases and J by 0 bases, leaving 12 bases between them. For the CDR3, the DNA is TGTGCCAGCAGTTTGGGGGTTGGAACGAACACCGGGGAGCTGTTTTTT. This sequence encodes CASSLGVGTNTGELFF.

This chain joins TRBV5-1 and TRBJ2-7; D remains unclear. Germline V lookup: CDR1 SGHRS, CDR2 YFSETQ. The CDR3 runs 12 residues. Trimming took off 0 bases at V and 7 bases at J, with 8 bases between the two ends. DNA for the CDR3: TGCGCCAGCAGCTTGGCCGACGGTGAGCAGTACTTC. It translates to CASSLADGEQYF.

Points on this clonotype: A much larger clonotype is one base distant, so this may be a read error. The V and J genes are TRBV27 and TRBJ1-1, with D possibly TRBD1 on 6 matching bases. The CDR3 sequence is 13 residues long. CDR1 and CDR2 (germline): MNHEY, SMNVEV (reference sequence). Here the CDR3 DNA reads TGTGCCAGCAGTTTACCAGGGGACACTGAAGCTTCCTTT. This encodes CASSLPGDTEASF.

This clonotype was found many times. The V and J genes are TRBV3-1 and TRBJ2-1, with TRBD2 identical over 11 bases. The CDR3 runs 16 residues. The germline V gene encodes CDR1 LGHDT and CDR2 YNNKEL (reference sequence). J was trimmed by 4 bases and V by 2 bases; bases with no gene match: 4. This CDR3 reads CASSQLAGGPYNEQFF. The CDR3 nucleotides read TGTGCCAGCAGCCAATTAGCGGGGGGGCCTTACAATGAGCAGTTCTTC.

This clonotype showed up many times. The rearrangement uses TRBV4-2 and TRBJ1-6; D remains ambiguous. Germline V lookup: CDR1 LGHNA, CDR2 YNFKEQ. The ends were cut back, 4 bases at V and 0 bases at J, with 10 bases in the middle. There are 16 residues in the CDR3. The CDR3 nucleotides are TGTGCCAGCAGCCCCGGGTTGTCCTCCTATAATTCACCCCTCCACTTT. Encoded protein: CASSPGLSSYNSPLHF.

Many counts were recorded for this clonotype. The chain recombines TRBV6-1 with TRBJ2-7; TRBD1 aligns across 8 bases. Trimming cost V 0 bases and J 5 bases; bases outside gene matches: 9. CDR3 length: 16 residues. Germline CDR1 reads MNHNS; CDR2 reads SASEGT. The CDR3 sequence is CASSEALGTGSNEQYV. CDR3 DNA sequence: TGTGCCAGCAGTGAAGCATTGGGGACAGGTTCTAACGAGCAGTACGTC.

In its sample, this clonotype was seen many times. The rearrangement uses TRBV28 and TRBJ1-2; 9 bases fit TRBD1. CDR1 and CDR2 from the germline V gene are MDHEN and SYDVKM. J gave up 8 bases and V 3 bases, and 7 bases lay outside the gene matches. This CDR3 is built from 14 residues. The CDR3 DNA reads TGTGCCAGCAGTTTCAGAGGGACAGGGCTCGGCTACACCTTC. This gives the protein CASSFRGTGLGYTF.

This clonotype was picked up many times. The chain couples TRBV7-9 to TRBJ2-5; D might be TRBD2 (6 bases). CDR3 length equals 14 residues. V lost 5 bases and J lost 4, with 14 bases in between. Germline loops: CDR1 SEHNR, CDR2 FQNEAQ (reference sequence). The CDR3 loop is CASSKAGGRETQYF. DNA for the CDR3: TGTGCCAGCAGCAAGGCCGGGGGTAGAGAGACCCAGTACTTC. Looking up the rest from reference TRBV7-9 and TRBJ2-5 gives the full variable domain: DTGVSQNPRHKITKRGQNVTFRCDPISEHNRLYWYRQTLGQGPEFLTYFQNEAQLEKSRLLSDRFSAERPKGSFSTLEIQRTEQGDSAMYLCASSKAGGRETQYFGPGTRLLVL.

This clonotype was counted ten times or more. The CDR3 loop reads CSARVLSLAGGPHNNEQFF. The CDR3 coding sequence is TGCAGTGCTAGAGTTCTTTCACTAGCGGGGGGGCCACATAACAATGAGCAGTTCTTC. The chain has TRBV20-1 and TRBJ2-1; 13 nucleotides align to TRBD2. V was pared by 1 base and J by 5 bases, with 14 bases of the junction left unmatched. This CDR3 is built from 19 residues. The germline gives CDR1 DFQATT, CDR2 SNEGSKA (reference sequence).